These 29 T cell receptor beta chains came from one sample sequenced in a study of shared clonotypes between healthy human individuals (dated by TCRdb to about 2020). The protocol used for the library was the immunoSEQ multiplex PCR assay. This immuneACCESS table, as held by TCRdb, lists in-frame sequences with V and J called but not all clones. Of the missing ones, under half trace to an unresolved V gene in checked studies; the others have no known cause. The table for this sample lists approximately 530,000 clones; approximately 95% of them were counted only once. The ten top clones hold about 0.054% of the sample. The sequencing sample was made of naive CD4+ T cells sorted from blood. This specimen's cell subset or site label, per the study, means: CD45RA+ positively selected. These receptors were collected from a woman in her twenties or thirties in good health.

The CDR3 DNA follows: TGTGCCAGCAGTCCAGGATCGGCCGTTTTCAATGAGCAGTTCTTC. Translation gives CASSPGSAVFNEQFF. The chain links TRBV28 to TRBJ2-1, with D unresolved. V was trimmed by 5 bases and J by 6 bases, leaving 17 bases between them. The length of the CDR3 is 15 residues. Germline V CDR1 and CDR2: MDHEN, SYDVKM.

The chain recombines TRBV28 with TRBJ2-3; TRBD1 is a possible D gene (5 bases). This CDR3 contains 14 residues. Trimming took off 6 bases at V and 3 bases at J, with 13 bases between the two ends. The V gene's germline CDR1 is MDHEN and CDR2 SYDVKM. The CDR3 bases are TGTGCCAGCAGACCTCAGGGTTGGACAGATACGCAGTATTTT. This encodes CASRPQGWTDTQYF.

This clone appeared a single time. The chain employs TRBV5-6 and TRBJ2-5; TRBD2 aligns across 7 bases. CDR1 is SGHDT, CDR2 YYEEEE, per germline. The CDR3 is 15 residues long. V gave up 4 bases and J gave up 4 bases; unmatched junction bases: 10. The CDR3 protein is CASSLWEGRVETQYF. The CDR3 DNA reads TGTGCCAGCAGCCTATGGGAGGGGAGGGTAGAGACCCAGTACTTC. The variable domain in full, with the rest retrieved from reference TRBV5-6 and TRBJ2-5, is DAGVTQSPTHLIKTRGQQVTLRCSPKSGHDTVSWYQQALGQGPQFIFQYYEEEERQRGNFPDRFSGHQFPNYSSELNVNALLLGDSALYLCASSLWEGRVETQYFGPGTRLLVL.

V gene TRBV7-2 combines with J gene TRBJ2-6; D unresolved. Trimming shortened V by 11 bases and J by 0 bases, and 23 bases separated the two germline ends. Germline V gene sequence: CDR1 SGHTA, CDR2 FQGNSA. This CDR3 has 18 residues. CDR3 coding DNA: TGTGCCGGTCATAGGTCGGCAGCGTACTTCTCTGGGGCCAACGTCCTGACTTTC. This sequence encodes CAGHRSAAYFSGANVLTF.

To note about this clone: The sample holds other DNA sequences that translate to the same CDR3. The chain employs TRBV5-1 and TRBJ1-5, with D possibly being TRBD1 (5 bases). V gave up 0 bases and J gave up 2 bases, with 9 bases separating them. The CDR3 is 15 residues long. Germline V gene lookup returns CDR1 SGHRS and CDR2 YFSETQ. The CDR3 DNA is TGCGCCAGCAGCTTGGAAGGAGGGGGCAATCAGCCCCAGCATTTT. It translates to CASSLEGGGNQPQHF. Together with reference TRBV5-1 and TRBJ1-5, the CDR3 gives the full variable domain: KAGVTQTPRYLIKTRGQQVTLSCSPISGHRSVSWYQQTPGQGLQFLFEYFSETQRNKGNFPGRFSGRQFSNSRSEMNVSTLELGDSALYLCASSLEGGGNQPQHFGDGTRLSIL.

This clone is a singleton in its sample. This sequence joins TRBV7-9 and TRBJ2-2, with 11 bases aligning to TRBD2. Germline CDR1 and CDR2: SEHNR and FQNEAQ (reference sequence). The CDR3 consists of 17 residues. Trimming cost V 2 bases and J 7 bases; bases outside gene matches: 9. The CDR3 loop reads CASSLLAGGPSGGELFF. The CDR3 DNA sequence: TGTGCCAGCAGCTTATTAGCGGGAGGGCCTAGCGGCGGGGAGCTGTTTTTT.

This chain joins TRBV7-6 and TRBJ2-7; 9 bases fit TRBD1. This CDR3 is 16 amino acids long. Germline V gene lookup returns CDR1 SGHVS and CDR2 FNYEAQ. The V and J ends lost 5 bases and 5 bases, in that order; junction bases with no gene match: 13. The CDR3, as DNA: TGTGCCAGCAGCGCCGCACCCGGGACAGGGTACCACGAGCAGTACTTC. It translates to CASSAAPGTGYHEQYF.

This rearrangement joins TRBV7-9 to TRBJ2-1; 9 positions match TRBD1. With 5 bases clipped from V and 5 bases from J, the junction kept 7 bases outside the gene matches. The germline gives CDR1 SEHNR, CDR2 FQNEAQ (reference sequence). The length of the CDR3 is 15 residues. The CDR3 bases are TGTGCCAGCAGCCATGGGACAGGGATACACAATGAGCAGTTCTTC. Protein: CASSHGTGIHNEQFF.

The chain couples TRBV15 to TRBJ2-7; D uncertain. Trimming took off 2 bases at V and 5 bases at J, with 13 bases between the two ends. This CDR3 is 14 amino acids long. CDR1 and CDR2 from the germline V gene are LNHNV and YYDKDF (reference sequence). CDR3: CATSRTPQADEQYF. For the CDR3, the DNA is TGTGCCACCAGCAGAACCCCCCAGGCGGACGAGCAGTACTTC.

As DNA, the CDR3 is TGTGCCAGTAGTATAATGGGGGCAGGGAGAGATCAGCCCCAGCATTTT. The encoded protein is CASSIMGAGRDQPQHF. The V and J genes are TRBV19 and TRBJ1-5; possibly TRBD1 for D (6 bases). Deletions cut 2 bases from V and 5 bases from J, with 16 bases between. The CDR3 totals 16 residues. Looked up from germline, CDR1 is LNHDA and CDR2 is SQIVND (reference sequence).

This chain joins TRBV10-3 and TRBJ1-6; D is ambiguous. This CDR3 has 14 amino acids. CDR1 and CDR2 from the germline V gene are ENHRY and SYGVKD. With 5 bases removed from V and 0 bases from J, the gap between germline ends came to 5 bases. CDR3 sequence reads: CAISQSSYNSPLHF. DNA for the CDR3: TGTGCCATCAGTCAGAGCTCCTATAATTCACCCCTCCACTTT.

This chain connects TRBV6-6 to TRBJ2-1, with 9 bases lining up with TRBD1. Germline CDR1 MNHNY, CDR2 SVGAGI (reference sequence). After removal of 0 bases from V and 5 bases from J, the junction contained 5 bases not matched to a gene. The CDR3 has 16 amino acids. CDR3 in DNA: TGTGCCAGCAGTTACTCTCGACAGGGGGTCGACAATGAGCAGTTCTTC. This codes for CASSYSRQGVDNEQFF.

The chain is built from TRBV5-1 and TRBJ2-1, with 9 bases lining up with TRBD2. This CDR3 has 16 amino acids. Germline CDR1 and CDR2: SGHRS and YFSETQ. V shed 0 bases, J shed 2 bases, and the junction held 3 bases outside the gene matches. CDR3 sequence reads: CASSLVAGAPYNEQFF. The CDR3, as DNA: TGCGCCAGCAGCTTGGTAGCGGGAGCGCCCTACAATGAGCAGTTCTTC.

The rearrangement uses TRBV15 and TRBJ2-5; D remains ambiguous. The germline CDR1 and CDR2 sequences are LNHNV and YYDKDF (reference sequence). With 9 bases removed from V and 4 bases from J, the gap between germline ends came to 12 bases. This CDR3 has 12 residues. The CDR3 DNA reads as TGTGCCACTTCCGCAGTGGGAGAGACCCAGTACTTC. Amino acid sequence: CATSAVGETQYF.

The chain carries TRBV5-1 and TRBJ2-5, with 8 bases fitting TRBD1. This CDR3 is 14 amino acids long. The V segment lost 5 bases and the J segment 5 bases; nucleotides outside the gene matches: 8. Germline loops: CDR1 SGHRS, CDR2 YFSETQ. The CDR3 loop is CASRLSRGLETQYF. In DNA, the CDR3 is TGCGCCAGCAGGTTAAGCAGGGGGCTGGAGACCCAGTACTTC.

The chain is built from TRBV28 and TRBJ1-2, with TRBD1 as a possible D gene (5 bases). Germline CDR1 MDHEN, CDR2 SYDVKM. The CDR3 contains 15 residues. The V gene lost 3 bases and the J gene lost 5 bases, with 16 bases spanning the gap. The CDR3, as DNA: TGTGCCAGCAGTTTCCCCCAGGGATTAAATTATGGCTACACCTTC. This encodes CASSFPQGLNYGYTF.

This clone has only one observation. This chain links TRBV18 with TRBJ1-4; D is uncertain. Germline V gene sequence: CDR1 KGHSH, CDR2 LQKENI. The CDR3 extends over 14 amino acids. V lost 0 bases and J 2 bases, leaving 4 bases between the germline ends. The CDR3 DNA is TGTGCCAGCTCACCACCCGGGACTAATGAAAAACTGTTTTTT. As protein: CASSPPGTNEKLFF. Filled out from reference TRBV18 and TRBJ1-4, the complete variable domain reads NAGVMQNPRHLVRRRGQEARLRCSPMKGHSHVYWYRQLPEEGLKFMVYLQKENIIDESGMPKERFSAEFPKEGPSILRIQQVVRGDSAAYFCASSPPGTNEKLFFGSGTQLSVL.

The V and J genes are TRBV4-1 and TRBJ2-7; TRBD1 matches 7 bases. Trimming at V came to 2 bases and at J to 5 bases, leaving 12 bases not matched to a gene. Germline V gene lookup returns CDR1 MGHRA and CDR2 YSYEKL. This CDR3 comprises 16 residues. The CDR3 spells CASSQLSEGQGDEQYF. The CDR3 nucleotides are TGCGCCAGCAGCCAACTCTCCGAAGGGCAGGGGGACGAGCAGTACTTC.

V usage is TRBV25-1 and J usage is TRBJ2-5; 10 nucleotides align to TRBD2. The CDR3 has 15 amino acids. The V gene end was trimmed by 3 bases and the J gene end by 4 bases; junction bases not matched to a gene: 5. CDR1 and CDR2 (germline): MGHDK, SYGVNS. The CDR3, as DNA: TGTGCCAGCAGTGATCCTAGCGGGAGAGGAGAGACCCAGTACTTC. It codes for CASSDPSGRGETQYF.

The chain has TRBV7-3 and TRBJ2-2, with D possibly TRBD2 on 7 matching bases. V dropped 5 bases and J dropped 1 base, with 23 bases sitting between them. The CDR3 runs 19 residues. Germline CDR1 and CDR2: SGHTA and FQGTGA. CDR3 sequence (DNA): TGTGCCAGCAGCCCTACCACCCTACAGGGAGGGAAGAACACCGGGGAGCTGTTTTTT. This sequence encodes CASSPTTLQGGKNTGELFF.

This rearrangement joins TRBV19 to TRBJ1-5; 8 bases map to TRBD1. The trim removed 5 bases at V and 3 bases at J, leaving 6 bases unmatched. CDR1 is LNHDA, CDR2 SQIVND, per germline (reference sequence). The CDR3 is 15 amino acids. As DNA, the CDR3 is TGTGCCAGTAGTTACGGACAGGGAAACAATCAGCCCCAGCATTTT. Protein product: CASSYGQGNNQPQHF.

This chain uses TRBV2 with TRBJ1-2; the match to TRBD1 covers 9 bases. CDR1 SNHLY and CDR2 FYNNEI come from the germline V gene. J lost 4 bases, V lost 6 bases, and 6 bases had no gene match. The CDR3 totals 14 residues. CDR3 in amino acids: CASRPQGAVYGYTF. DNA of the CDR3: TGTGCCAGCAGGCCACAGGGGGCGGTCTATGGCTACACCTTC. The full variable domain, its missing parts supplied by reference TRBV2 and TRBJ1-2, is EPEVTQTPSHQVTQMGQEVILRCVPISNHLYFYWYRQILGQKVEFLVSFYNNEISEKSEIFDDQFSVERPDGSNFTLKIRSTKLEDSAMYFCASRPQGAVYGYTFGSGTRLTVV.

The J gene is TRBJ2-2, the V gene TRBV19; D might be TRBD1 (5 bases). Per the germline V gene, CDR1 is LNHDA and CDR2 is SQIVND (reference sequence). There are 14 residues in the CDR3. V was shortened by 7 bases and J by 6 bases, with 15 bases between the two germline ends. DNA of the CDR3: TGTGCCAGTATGGTAGGGGTAGGAGCCGGGGAGCTGTTTTTT. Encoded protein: CASMVGVGAGELFF.

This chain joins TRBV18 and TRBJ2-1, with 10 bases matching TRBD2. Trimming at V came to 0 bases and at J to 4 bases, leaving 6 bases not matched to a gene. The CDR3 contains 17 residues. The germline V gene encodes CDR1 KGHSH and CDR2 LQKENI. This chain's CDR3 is CASSPPLASGSYNEQFF. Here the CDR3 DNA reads TGTGCCAGCTCACCACCTCTGGCTAGCGGGAGTTACAATGAGCAGTTCTTC.

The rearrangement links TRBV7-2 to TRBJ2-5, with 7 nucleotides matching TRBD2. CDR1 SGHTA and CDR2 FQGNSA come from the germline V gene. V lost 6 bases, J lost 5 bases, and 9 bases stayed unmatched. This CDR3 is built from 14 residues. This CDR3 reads CASRPSGTMETQYF. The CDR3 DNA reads TGTGCCAGCAGGCCCAGCGGGACTATGGAGACCCAGTACTTC.

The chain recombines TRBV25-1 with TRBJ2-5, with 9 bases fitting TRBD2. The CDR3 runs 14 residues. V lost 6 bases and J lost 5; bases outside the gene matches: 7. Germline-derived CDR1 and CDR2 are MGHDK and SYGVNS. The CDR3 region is CASRKAGGWETQYF. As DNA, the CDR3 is TGTGCCAGCAGAAAAGCGGGAGGTTGGGAGACCCAGTACTTC. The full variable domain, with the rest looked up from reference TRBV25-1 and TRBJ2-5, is EADIYQTPRYLVIGTGKKITLECSQTMGHDKMYWYQQDPGMELHLIHYSYGVNSTEKGDLSSESTVSRIRTEHFPLTLESARPSHTSQYLCASRKAGGWETQYFGPGTRLLVL.

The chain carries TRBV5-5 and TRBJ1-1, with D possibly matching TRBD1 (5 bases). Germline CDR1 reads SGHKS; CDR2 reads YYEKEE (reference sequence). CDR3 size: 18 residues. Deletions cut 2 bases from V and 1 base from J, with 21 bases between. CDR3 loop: CASSLEPGLILSNTEAFF. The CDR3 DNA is TGTGCCAGCAGCTTAGAACCGGGACTGATCCTTTCGAACACTGAAGCTTTCTTT.

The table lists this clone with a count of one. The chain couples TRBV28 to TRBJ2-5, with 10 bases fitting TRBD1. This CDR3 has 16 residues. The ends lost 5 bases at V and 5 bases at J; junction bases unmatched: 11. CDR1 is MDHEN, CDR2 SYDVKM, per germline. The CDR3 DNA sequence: TGTGCCAGCAGTATACCCGGGACAGGGGCGGAGGAGACCCAGTACTTC. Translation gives CASSIPGTGAEETQYF.

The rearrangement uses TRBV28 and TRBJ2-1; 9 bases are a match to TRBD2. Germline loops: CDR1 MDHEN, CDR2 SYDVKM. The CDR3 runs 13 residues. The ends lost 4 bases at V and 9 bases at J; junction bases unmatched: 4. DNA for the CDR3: TGTGCCAGCAGTTCCCATAGCGGGAGTGAGCAGTTCTTC. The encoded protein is CASSSHSGSEQFF. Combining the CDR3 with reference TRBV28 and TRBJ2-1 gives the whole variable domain DVKVTQSSRYLVKRTGEKVFLECVQDMDHENMFWYRQDPGLGLRLIYFSYDVKMKEKGDIPEGYSVSREKKERFSLILESASTNQTSMYLCASSSHSGSEQFFGPGTRLTVL.